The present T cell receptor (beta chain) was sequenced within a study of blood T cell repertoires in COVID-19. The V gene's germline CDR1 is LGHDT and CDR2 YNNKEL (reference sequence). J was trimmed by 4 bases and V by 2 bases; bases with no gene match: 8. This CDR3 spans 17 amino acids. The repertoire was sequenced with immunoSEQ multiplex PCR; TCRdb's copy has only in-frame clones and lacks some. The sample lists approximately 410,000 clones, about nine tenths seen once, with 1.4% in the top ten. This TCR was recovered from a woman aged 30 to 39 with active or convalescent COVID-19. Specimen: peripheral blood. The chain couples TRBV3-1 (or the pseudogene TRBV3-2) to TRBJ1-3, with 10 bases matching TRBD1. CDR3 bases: TGTGCCAGCAGCCAACTGGGACAGGGGCCGGGAGGAAACACCATATATTTT. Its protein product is CASSQLGQGPGGNTIYF.